The present T cell receptor (beta chain) was sequenced within a study of response to subunit inactivated influenza vaccine (dated by TCRdb to about 2018). Regarding the research as a whole: To follow how T cells responded to a trivalent subunit inactivated influenza vaccine, the researchers relied on deep quantitative profiling of the T cell receptor repertoire. Broad study findings and their caveats: The authors suggested that each seasonal influenza vaccination may recruit only a limited number of new T cells.

Measured from the cysteine to the phenylalanine, the CDR3 is 17 residues long. CDR3 DNA is the only sequence kept; it has 51 bases, read in frame from the first base. The germline V gene provides CDR1 SGHVS and CDR2 FNYEAQ. Trimming costs V 5 bases and J 0 bases, and their ends lie 18 bases apart. The library was built by means of RT-PCR. Sequencer: Illumina HiSeq 2500. The public reads were reprocessed in TCRdb via fastp at Q25 and MiXCR, keeping in-frame beta chains. Under each unique CDR3 protein, matching rows form one entry showing the most common genes and DNA. This sample gives roughly 700,000 distinct CDR3 sequences in total; around 14% of them show up just once. The top ten hold 6.5% to 8.5% of the sample. This clonotype was observed many times. The antigen this receptor binds is unknown. The input lacks base qualities; no much larger clone sits a single base away.

The clonotype comes from a man aged 50 to 59 who received an inactivated influenza vaccine. Donor details come from another sample of the same person, matched by shared clones. The rearrangement joined TRBV7-6 to TRBJ2-3; the D gene is possibly TRBD1 or TRBD2, each agreeing over 5 bases. The sample in question was PBMCs from blood, obtained 14 to 15 days before vaccination. The sequenced DNA: TGTGCCAGCAGCCACGACTCCGGGACGTCGAGCACAGATACGCAGTATTTT. Protein translation: CASSHDSGTSSTDTQYF.